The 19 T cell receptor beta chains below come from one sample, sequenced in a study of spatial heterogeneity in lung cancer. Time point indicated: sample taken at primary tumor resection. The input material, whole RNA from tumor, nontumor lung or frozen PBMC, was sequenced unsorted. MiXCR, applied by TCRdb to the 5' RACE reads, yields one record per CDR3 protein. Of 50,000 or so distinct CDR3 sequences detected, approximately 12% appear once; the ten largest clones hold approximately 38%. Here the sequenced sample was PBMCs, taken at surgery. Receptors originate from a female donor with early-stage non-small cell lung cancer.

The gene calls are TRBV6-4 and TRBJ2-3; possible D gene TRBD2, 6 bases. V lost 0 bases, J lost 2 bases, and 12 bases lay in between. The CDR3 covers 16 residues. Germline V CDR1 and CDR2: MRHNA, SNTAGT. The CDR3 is CASSDSGSGPTDTQYF. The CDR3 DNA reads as TGTGCCAGCAGTGACTCGGGTAGCGGTCCCACAGATACGCAGTATTTT.

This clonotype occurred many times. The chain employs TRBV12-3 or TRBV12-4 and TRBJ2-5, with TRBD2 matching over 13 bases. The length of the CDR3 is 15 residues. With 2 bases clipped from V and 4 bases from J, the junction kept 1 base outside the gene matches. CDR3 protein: CASSLTSGGAETQYF. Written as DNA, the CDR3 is TGTGCCAGCAGTTTAACTAGCGGGGGGGCAGAGACCCAGTACTTC.

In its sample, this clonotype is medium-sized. The CDR3 loop is CSAADMYEQYF. DNA for the CDR3: TGCAGCGCTGCGGACATGTACGAGCAGTACTTC. V usage is TRBV29-1 and J usage is TRBJ2-7; weak D call: TRBD1 (5 bases). The V and J ends lost 7 bases and 4 bases respectively, with 11 bases between them. Germline V gene data show CDR1 as SQVTM and CDR2 as ANQGSEA. The CDR3 spans 11 residues.

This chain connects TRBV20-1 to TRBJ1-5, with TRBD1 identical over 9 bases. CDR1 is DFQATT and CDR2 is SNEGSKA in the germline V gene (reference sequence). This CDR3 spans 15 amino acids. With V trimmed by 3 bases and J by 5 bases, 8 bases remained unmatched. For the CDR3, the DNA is TGCAGTGCTAGTGACCCGGGACAGGGCGATCAGCCCCAGCATTTT. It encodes CSASDPGQGDQPQHF.

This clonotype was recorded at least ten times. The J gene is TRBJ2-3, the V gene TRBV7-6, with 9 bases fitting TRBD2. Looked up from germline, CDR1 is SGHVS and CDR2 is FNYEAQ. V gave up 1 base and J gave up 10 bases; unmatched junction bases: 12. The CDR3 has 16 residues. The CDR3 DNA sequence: TGTGCCAGCAGCTTAGTAGCGGGGGCGACGGGTGAGGCGCAGTATTTT. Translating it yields CASSLVAGATGEAQYF.

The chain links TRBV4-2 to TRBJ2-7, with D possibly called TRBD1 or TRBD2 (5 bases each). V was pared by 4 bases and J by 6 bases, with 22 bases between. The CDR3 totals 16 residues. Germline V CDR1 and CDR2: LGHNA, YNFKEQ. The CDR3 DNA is TGTGCCAGCAGCCCGGTCAGCCGGGGCGTAGGTGGCGAGCAGTACTTC. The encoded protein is CASSPVSRGVGGEQYF.

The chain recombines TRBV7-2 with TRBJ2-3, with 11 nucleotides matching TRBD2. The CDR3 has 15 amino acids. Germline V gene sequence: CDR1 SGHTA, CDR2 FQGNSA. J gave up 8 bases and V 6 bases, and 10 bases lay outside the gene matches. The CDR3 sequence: CASRPGTSGSGTQYF. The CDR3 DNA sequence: TGTGCCAGCAGACCCGGGACTAGCGGATCGGGTACGCAGTATTTT.

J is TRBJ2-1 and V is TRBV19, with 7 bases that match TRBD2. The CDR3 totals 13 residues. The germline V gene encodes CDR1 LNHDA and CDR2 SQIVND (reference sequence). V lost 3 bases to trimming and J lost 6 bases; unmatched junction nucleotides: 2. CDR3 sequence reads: CASSMGGVNEQFF. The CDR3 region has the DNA TGTGCCAGTAGTATGGGGGGGGTCAATGAGCAGTTCTTC.

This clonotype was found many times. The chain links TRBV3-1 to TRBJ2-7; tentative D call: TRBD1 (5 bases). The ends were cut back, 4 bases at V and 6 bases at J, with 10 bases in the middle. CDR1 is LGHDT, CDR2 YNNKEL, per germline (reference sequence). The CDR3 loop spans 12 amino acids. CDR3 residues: CASSPGHVEQYF. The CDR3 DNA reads TGTGCCAGCAGCCCTGGACATGTCGAGCAGTACTTC.

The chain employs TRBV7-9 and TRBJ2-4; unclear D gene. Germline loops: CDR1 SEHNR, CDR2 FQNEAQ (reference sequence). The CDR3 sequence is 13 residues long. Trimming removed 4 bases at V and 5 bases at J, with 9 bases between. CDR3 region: CASSSNPENIQYF. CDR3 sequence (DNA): TGTGCCAGCAGCTCAAATCCAGAAAACATTCAGTACTTC.

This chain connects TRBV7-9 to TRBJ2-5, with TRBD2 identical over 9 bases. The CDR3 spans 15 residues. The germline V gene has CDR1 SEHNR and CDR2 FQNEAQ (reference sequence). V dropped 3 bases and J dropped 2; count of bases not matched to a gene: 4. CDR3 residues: CASSFLAGGQETQYF. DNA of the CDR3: TGTGCCAGCAGCTTTCTTGCGGGGGGGCAAGAGACCCAGTACTTC.

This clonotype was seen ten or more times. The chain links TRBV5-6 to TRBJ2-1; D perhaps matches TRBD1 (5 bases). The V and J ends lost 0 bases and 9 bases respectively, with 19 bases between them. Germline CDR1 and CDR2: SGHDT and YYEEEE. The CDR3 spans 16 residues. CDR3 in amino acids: CASSLDMGQVVGEQFF. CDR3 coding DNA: TGTGCCAGCAGCTTGGACATGGGGCAAGTTGTAGGTGAGCAGTTCTTC.

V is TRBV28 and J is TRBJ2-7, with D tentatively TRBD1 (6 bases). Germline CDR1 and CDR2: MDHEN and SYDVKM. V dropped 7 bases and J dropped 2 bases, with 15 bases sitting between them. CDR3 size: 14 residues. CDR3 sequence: CASKRAGDTYEQYF. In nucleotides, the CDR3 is TGTGCCAGCAAGAGGGCAGGGGACACCTACGAGCAGTACTTC.

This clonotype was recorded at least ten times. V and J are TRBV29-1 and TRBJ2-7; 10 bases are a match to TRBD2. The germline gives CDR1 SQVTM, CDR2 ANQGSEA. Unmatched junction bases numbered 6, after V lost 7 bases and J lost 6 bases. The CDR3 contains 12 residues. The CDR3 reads CSAGTSVSEQYF. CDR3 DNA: TGCAGCGCCGGGACTAGCGTTTCCGAGCAGTACTTC.

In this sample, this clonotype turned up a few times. The chain's CDR3 is CASSNRGTEAFF. The CDR3 DNA is TGTGCCAGCAGTAATCGGGGAACTGAAGCTTTCTTT. The chain links TRBV6-5 to TRBJ1-1; D is unresolved. Deletions cut 5 bases from V and 5 bases from J, with 9 bases between. CDR3 size: 12 residues. CDR1 and CDR2 (germline): MNHEY, SVGAGI.

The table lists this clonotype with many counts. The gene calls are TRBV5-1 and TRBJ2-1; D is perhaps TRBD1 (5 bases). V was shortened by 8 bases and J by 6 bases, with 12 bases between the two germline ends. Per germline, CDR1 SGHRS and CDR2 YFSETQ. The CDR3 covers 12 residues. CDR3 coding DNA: TGCGCCAGTACCTGGGGCGGCAATGAGCAGTTCTTC. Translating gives CASTWGGNEQFF.

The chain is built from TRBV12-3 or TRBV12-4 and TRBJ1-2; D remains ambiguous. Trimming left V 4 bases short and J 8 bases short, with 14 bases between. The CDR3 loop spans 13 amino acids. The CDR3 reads CASSSGLQEGYTF. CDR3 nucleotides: TGTGCCAGCAGTTCAGGCCTCCAAGAGGGCTACACCTTC.

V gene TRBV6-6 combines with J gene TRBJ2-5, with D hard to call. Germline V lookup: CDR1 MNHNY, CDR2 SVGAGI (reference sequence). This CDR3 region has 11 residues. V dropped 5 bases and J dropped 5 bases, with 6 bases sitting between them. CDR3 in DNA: TGTGCCAGCAGTCTAAAGGAGACCCAGTACTTC. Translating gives CASSLKETQYF.

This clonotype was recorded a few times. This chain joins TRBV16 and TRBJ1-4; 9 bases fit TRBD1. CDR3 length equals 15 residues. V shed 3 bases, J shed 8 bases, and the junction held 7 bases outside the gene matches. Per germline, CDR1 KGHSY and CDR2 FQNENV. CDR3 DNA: TGTGCCAGCAGCCAGCGGGGACAGGGTGAGGAAAAACTGTTTTTT. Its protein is CASSQRGQGEEKLFF.